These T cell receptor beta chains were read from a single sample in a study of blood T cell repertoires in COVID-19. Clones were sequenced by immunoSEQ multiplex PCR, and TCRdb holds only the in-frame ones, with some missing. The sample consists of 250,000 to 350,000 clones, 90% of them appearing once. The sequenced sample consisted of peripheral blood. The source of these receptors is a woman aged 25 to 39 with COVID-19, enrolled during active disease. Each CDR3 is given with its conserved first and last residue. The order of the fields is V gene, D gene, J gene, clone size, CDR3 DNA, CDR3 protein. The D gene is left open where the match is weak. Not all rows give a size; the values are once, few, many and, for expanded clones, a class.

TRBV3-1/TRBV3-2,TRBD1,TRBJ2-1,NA,TGTGCCAGCAGCCAAGATTTGGGACAGTTTGAGCAGTTCTTC,CASSQDLGQFEQFF
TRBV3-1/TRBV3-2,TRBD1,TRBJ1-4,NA,TGTGCCAGCAGCCCGGACAGGGGGAATGAAAAACTGTTTTTT,CASSPDRGNEKLFF
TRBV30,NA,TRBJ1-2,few,TGTGCCTGGAGTGCCCCCCCGGCAGGGCGGGGTGGCTACACCTTC,CAWSAPPAGRGGYTF
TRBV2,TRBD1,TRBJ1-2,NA,TGTGCCAGCAGGGGACAGGGCTATGGCTACACCTTC,CASRGQGYGYTF
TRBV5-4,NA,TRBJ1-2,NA,TGTGCCAGCAGCTTGACATTAAACTATGGCTACACCTTC,CASSLTLNYGYTF
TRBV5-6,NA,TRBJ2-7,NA,TGTGCCAGCACCTCCTGGAGTTCCTACGAGCAGTACTTC,CASTSWSSYEQYF
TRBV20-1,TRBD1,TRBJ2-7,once,TGCAGTGCGGAGACAGGGGACGAGCAGTACTTC,CSAETGDEQYF
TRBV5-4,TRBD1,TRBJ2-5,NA,TGTGCCAGCAGTCGAGGACAGGGCAACCAAGAGACCCAGTACTTC,CASSRGQGNQETQYF
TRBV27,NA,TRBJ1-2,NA,TGTGCCAGCAGCCTCAGGGCGGGGGCCTATGGCTACACCTTC,CASSLRAGAYGYTF
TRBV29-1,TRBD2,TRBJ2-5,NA,TGCAGCGTTGCCGACGGGGGGGAGACCCAGTACTTC,CSVADGGETQYF
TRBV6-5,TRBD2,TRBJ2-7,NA,TGTGCCAGCAGGGCCGGTGGACTAGCGAGCGACGAGCAGTACTTC,CASRAGGLASDEQYF
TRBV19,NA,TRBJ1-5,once,TGTGCCAGTAGTATGCCGGGTCAGCCCCAGCATTTT,CASSMPGQPQHF
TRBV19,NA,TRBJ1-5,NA,TGTGCCAGTAGTACTCCAGGGCGACGTCAGCCCCAGCATTTT,CASSTPGRRQPQHF
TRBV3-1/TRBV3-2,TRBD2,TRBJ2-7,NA,TGTGCCAGCAGCAACGCGGGGGGAGCCTACGAGCAGTACTTC,CASSNAGGAYEQYF
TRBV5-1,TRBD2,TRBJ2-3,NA,TGCGCCAGCAGCTCTCCGGGACTAGCGGGTCCAGATACGCAGTATTTT,CASSSPGLAGPDTQYF
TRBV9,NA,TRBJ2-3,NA,TGTGCCAGCAGCCCCCGTTGGGGGGTTAGCACAGATACGCAGTATTTT,CASSPRWGVSTDTQYF
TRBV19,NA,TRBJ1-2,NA,TGTGCCAGTAGGAGGCTGGAACAGGCCGCGGACTATGGCTACACCTTC,CASRRLEQAADYGYTF
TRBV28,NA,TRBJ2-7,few,TGTGCCAGCAGTCCAGGTTTACAGTGGGACGAGCAGTACTTC,CASSPGLQWDEQYF
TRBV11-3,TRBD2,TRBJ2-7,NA,TGTGCCAGCAGCTTTAGCGGGAGCGCGTCAAGCGAGCAGTACTTC,CASSFSGSASSEQYF
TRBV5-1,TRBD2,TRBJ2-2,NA,TGCGCCAGCAGCTCCCAAGCGGGAGAGGCCGGGGAGCTGTTTTTT,CASSSQAGEAGELFF
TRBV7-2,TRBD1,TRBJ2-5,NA,TGTGCCAGCAGCCAGAGACAGGGGGCGTTCCAAGAGACCCAGTACTTC,CASSQRQGAFQETQYF
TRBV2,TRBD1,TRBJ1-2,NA,TGTGCCAGCAGTACCGGGACAGTCTATGGCTACACCTTC,CASSTGTVYGYTF
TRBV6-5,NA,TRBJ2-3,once,TGTGCCAGCACTAGGTGGCTCACAGATACGCAGTATTTT,CASTRWLTDTQYF
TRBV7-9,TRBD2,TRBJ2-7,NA,TGTGCCAGCAGCTATAGCGGGAACTACGAGCAGTACTTC,CASSYSGNYEQYF
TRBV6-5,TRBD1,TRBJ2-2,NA,TGTGCCAGCAGGGGGACAGGGAACACCGGGGAGCTGTTTTTT,CASRGTGNTGELFF
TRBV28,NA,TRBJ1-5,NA,TGTGCCAGCAGTTCCGACAGTATTCAGCCCCAGCATTTT,CASSSDSIQPQHF
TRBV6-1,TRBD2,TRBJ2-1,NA,TGTGCCAGCAGTGAGACTAGCGGGCGAAACAATGAGCAGTTCTTC,CASSETSGRNNEQFF
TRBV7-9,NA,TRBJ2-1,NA,TGTGCCAGCAGCTTAGCGCGGGAACCGTCCTACAATGAGCAGTTCTTC,CASSLAREPSYNEQFF
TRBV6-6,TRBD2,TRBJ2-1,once,TGTGCCAGCAGTTCCCTTCTCGTCGGGAGGGCCGTTGAGCAGTTCTTC,CASSSLLVGRAVEQFF